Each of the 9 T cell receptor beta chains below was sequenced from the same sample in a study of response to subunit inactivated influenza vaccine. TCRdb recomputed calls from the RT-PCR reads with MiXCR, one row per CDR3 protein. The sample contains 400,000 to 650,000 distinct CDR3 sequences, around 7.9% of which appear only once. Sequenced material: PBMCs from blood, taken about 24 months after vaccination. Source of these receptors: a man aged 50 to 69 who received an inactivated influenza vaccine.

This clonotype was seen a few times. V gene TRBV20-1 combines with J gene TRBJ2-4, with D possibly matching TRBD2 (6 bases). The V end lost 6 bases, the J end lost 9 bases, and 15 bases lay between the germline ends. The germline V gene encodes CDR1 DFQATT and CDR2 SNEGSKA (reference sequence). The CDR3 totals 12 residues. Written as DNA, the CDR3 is TGCAGTGCCCCTAGACTAGATAGCATTCAGTACTTC. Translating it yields CSAPRLDSIQYF.

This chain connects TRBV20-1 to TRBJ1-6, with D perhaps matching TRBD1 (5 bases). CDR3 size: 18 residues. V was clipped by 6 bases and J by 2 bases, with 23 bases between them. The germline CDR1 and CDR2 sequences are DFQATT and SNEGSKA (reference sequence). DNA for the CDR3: TGCAGTGCCCGGCGGGGATCAGGGACTGCTACCTATAATTCACCCCTCCACTTT. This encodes CSARRGSGTATYNSPLHF.

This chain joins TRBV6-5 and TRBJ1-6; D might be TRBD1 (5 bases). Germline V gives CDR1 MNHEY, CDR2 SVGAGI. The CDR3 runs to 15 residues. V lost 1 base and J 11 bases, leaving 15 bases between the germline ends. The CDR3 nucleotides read TGTGCCAGCAGTTACTTCATGGCAGGGAATCCACCCCTCCACTTT. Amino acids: CASSYFMAGNPPLHF.

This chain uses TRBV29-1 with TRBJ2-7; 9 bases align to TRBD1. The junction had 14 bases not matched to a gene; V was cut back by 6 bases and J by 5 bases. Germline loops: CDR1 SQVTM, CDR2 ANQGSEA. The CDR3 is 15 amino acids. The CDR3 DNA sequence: TGCAGCGTGTTGCCGTGGACAGGGGTTGCGGACGAGCAGTACTTC. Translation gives CSVLPWTGVADEQYF.

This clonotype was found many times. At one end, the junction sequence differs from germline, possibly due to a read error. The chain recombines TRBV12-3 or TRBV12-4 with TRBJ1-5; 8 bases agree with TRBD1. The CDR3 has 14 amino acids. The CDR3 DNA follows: TGCGCCAGCAGCCCCGGACAGGGTGGCCAGCCCCAGCATTTT. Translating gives CASSPGQGGQPQHF.

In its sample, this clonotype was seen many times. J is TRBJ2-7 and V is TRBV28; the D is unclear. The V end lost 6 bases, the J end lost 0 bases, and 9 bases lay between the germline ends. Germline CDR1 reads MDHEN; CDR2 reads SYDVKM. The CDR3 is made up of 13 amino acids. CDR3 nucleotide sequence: TGTGCCAGCAGACTTTTGGGCTCCTACGAGCAGTACTTC. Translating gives CASRLLGSYEQYF.

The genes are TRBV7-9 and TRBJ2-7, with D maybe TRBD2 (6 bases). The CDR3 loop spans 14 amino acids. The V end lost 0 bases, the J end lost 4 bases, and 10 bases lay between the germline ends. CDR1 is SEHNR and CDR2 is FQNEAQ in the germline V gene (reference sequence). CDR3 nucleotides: TGTGCCAGCAGCTTAGCGGGCGGGAAGTACGAGCAGTACTTC. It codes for CASSLAGGKYEQYF.

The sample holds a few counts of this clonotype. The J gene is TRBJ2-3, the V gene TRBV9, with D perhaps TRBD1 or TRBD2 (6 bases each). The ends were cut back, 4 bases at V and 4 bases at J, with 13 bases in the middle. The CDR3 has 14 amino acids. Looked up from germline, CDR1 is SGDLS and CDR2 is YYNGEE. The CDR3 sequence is CASSPPGAADTQYF. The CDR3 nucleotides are TGTGCCAGCAGCCCGCCGGGGGCGGCAGATACGCAGTATTTT.

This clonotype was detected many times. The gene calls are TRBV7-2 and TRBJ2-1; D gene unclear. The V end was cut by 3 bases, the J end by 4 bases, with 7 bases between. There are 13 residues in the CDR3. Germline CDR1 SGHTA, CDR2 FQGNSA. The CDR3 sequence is CASSFSGYNEQFF. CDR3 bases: TGTGCCAGCAGCTTTTCCGGTTACAATGAGCAGTTCTTC.